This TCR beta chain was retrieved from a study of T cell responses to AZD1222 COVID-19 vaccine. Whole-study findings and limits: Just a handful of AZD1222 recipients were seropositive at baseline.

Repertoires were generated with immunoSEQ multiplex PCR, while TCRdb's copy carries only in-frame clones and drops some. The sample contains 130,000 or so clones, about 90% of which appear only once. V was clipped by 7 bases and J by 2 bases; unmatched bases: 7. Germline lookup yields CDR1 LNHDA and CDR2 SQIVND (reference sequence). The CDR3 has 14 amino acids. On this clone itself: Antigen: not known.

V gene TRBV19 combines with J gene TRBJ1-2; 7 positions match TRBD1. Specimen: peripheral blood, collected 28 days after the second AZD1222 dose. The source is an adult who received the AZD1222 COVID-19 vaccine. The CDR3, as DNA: TGTGCCAGTACCCCCGACAGGGCAAACTATGGCTACACCTTC. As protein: CASTPDRANYGYTF. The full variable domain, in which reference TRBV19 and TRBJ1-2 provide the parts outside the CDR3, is DGGITQSPKYLFRKEGQNVTLSCEQNLNHDAMYWYRQDPGQGLRLIYYSQIVNDFQKGDIAEGYSVSREKKESFPLTVTSAQKNPTAFYLCASTPDRANYGYTFGSGTRLTVV.